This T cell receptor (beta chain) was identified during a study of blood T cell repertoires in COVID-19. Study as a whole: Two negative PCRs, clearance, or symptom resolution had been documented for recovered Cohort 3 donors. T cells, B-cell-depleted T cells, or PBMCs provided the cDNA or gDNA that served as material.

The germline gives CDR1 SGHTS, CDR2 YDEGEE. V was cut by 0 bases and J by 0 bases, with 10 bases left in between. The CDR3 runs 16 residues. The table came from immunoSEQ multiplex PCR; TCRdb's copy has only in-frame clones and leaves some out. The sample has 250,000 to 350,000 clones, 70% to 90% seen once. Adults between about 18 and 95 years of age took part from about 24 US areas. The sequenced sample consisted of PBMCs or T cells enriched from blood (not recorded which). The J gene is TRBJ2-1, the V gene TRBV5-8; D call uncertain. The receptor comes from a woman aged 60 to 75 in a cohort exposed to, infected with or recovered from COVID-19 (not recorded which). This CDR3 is CASSLALTYSYNEQFF. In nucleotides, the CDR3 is TGTGCCAGCAGCTTGGCCCTCACCTACTCCTACAATGAGCAGTTCTTC. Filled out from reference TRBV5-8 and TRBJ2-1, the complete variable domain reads EAGVTQSPTHLIKTRGQQATLRCSPISGHTSVYWYQQALGLGLQFLLWYDEGEERNRGNFPPRFSGRQFPNYSSELNVNALELEDSALYLCASSLALTYSYNEQFFGPGTRLTVL.